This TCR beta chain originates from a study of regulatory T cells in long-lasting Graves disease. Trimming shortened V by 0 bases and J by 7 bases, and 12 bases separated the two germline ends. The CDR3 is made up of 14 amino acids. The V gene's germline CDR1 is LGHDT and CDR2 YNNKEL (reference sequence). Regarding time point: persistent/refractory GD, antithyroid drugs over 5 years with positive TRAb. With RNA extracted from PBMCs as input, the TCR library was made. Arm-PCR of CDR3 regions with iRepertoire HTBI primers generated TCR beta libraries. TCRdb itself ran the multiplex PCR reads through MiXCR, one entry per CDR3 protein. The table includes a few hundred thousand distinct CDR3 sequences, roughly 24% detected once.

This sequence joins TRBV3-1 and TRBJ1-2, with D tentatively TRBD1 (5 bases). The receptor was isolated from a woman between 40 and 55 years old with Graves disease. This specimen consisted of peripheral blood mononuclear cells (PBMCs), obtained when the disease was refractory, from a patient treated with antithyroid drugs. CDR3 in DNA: TGTGCCAGCAGCCAAGATCTGGGGGGGTCTGGCTACACCTTC. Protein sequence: CASSQDLGGSGYTF.